These 24 T cell receptor beta chains were sequenced from one sample in a study of blood T cell repertoires in COVID-19. Produced via immunoSEQ multiplex PCR; TCRdb's table is partial and in-frame only. This table has hundreds of thousands of clones, about 87% appearing once. Sequenced sample: PBMCs or T cells enriched from blood (not recorded which). The receptor set was obtained from a woman aged 50 to 60 who had recovered from COVID-19.

V is TRBV6-2 or TRBV6-3 and J is TRBJ2-7; TRBD2 is a possible D gene (5 bases). The CDR3 sequence is 14 residues long. Germline loops: CDR1 MNHEY, CDR2 SVGEGT. The ends were cut back, 2 bases at V and 3 bases at J, with 11 bases in the middle. This CDR3 is CASSYPPAGYEQYF. The CDR3 nucleotides are TGTGCCAGCAGTTACCCTCCGGCGGGCTACGAGCAGTACTTC.

V usage is TRBV29-1 and J usage is TRBJ2-3; 9 positions match TRBD2. CDR1 and CDR2 from the germline V gene are SQVTM and ANQGSEA. The CDR3 has 14 amino acids. Losses at the gene ends were 5 bases for V and 8 bases for J; bases not matched to a gene: 11. CDR3 sequence (DNA): TGCAGCGTTACAGAGCGGGAGGCCTTAGGTACGCAGTATTTT. It codes for CSVTEREALGTQYF.

The chain recombines TRBV5-6 with TRBJ1-1; no clear D gene. The germline V gene encodes CDR1 SGHDT and CDR2 YYEEEE. CDR3 length: 14 residues. Trimming left V 4 bases short and J 1 base short, with 11 bases between. CDR3 bases: TGTGCCAGCAGCGGCAACGCTGGGAACACTGAAGCTTTCTTT. Its translation: CASSGNAGNTEAFF.

This clone was counted only a few times. This chain joins TRBV30 and TRBJ2-7; 14 bases are a match to TRBD2. Germline V lookup: CDR1 GTSNPN, CDR2 SVGIG (reference sequence). Trimming removed 5 bases from V and 1 base from J; junction bases left unmatched: 1. The CDR3 has 14 amino acids. DNA for the CDR3: TGTGCCTGGGGGACTAGCGGGGGTTCCTACGAGCAGTACTTC. Translating it yields CAWGTSGGSYEQYF.

V and J are TRBV11-2 and TRBJ1-4; D gene ambiguous. The CDR3 extends over 15 amino acids. The ends were cut back, 5 bases at V and 5 bases at J, with 15 bases in the middle. Germline V CDR1 and CDR2: SGHAT, FQNNGV. The CDR3 protein is CASSTPSRGNEKLFF. CDR3 DNA sequence: TGTGCCAGCAGCACACCTTCGCGGGGAAATGAAAAACTGTTTTTT.

The J gene is TRBJ1-1, the V gene TRBV2; TRBD1 might be the D (6 bases). Germline CDR1 and CDR2: SNHLY and FYNNEI. This CDR3 comprises 14 residues. V was shortened by 1 base and J by 5 bases, with 11 bases between the two germline ends. CDR3 sequence: CASSEVRGATEAFF. The CDR3 DNA reads TGTGCCAGCAGTGAAGTACGGGGGGCAACTGAAGCTTTCTTT. The full variable domain, with the rest looked up from reference TRBV2 and TRBJ1-1, is EPEVTQTPSHQVTQMGQEVILRCVPISNHLYFYWYRQILGQKVEFLVSFYNNEISEKSEIFDDQFSVERPDGSNFTLKIRSTKLEDSAMYFCASSEVRGATEAFFGQGTRLTVV.

This rearrangement joins TRBV7-2 to TRBJ1-2; tentative D call: TRBD1 (6 bases). The CDR3 totals 15 residues. V was clipped by 1 base and J by 7 bases, with 16 bases between them. Looked up from germline, CDR1 is SGHTA and CDR2 is FQGNSA. CDR3 sequence: CASSLGGQGSGGYTF. The CDR3, as DNA: TGTGCCAGCAGCTTAGGGGGGCAGGGGTCTGGTGGCTACACCTTC.

This clone has just one count. The chain is built from TRBV4-1 and TRBJ2-3; possible D gene TRBD2, 6 bases. V was cut by 8 bases and J by 2 bases, with 17 bases left in between. Germline V CDR1 and CDR2: MGHRA, YSYEKL. The CDR3 length is 15 residues. The CDR3 DNA is TGCGCCAGCCGATACCGGGACTCACCCACAGATACGCAGTATTTT. As protein: CASRYRDSPTDTQYF.

The rearrangement joins TRBV6-4 to TRBJ2-1; 7 nucleotides line up with TRBD2. V lost 0 bases to trimming and J lost 0 bases; unmatched junction nucleotides: 2. The CDR3 consists of 16 residues. Germline V gives CDR1 MRHNA, CDR2 SNTAGT. The CDR3 sequence is CASSDSRGSSYNEQFF. CDR3 in DNA: TGTGCCAGCAGTGACTCGCGGGGGAGCTCCTACAATGAGCAGTTCTTC.

This chain uses TRBV6-5 with TRBJ1-3; D ambiguous. V lost 6 bases to trimming and J lost 0 bases, with 12 bases between them. The CDR3 spans 15 residues. The germline gives CDR1 MNHEY, CDR2 SVGAGI. As DNA, the CDR3 is TGTGCCAGCAGGCTTGAGGGATACTCTGGAAACACCATATATTTT. This encodes CASRLEGYSGNTIYF.

The chain uses TRBV11-2 and TRBJ2-7; TRBD2 matches 7 bases. This CDR3 is 16 amino acids long. From germline, CDR1 is SGHAT and CDR2 FQNNGV. J was trimmed by 4 bases and V by 0 bases; bases with no gene match: 9. Written as DNA, the CDR3 is TGTGCCAGCAGCTTAGATTACCGGACTAGAGTATACGAGCAGTACTTC. Translating it yields CASSLDYRTRVYEQYF. The full variable domain, rest sourced from reference TRBV11-2 and TRBJ2-7, is EAGVAQSPRYKIIEKRQSVAFWCNPISGHATLYWYQQILGQGPKLLIQFQNNGVVDDSQLPKDRFSAERLKGVDSTLKIQPAKLEDSAVYLCASSLDYRTRVYEQYFGPGTRLTVT.

The chain couples TRBV30 to TRBJ1-2; D not resolved. This CDR3 contains 13 residues. The germline V and J ends were trimmed by 0 bases and 5 bases, with 10 bases remaining between them. The V gene's germline CDR1 is GTSNPN and CDR2 SVGIG (reference sequence). This chain's CDR3 is CAWSVLGYYGYTF. CDR3 sequence (DNA): TGTGCCTGGAGTGTACTAGGGTATTATGGCTACACCTTC.

The V gene is TRBV30, the J gene TRBJ2-1; 11 bases are a match to TRBD2. In germline, CDR1 is GTSNPN, CDR2 SVGIG (reference sequence). The CDR3 runs 15 residues. Trimming at V came to 0 bases and at J to 6 bases, leaving 4 bases not matched to a gene. CDR3 region: CAWSVRLAGSNEQFF. CDR3 in DNA: TGTGCCTGGAGTGTACGACTAGCGGGAAGCAATGAGCAGTTCTTC.

V and J are TRBV2 and TRBJ2-5; the D is unclear. CDR1 is SNHLY and CDR2 is FYNNEI in the germline V gene. V was shortened by 7 bases and J by 1 base, with 13 bases between the two germline ends. CDR3 length: 14 residues. The CDR3 bases are TGTGCCAGCACTCCTAGGCGAATCCAAGAGACCCAGTACTTC. It codes for CASTPRRIQETQYF.

CDR3 nucleotides: TGCGCCAGCAGCCAAGAGTCACACCCGAACACCGGGGAGCTGTTTTTT. Its translation: CASSQESHPNTGELFF. The chain is built from TRBV4-1 and TRBJ2-2; no firm D call. The CDR3 runs 16 residues. CDR1 is MGHRA and CDR2 is YSYEKL in the germline V gene. Trimming removed 0 bases at V and 0 bases at J, with 8 bases between.

The chain is built from TRBV28 and TRBJ1-2; D is uncertain. This CDR3 contains 13 residues. V lost 6 bases, J lost 2 bases, and 10 bases lay in between. Germline CDR1 is MDHEN and CDR2 is SYDVKM. CDR3 DNA: TGTGCCAGCAGATCAACAGTAAACTATGGCTACACCTTC. This encodes CASRSTVNYGYTF.

This clone occurred a few times. The CDR3 region is CAWSGDKIRNEKLFF. CDR3 nucleotides: TGTGCCTGGAGTGGGGACAAGATTCGTAATGAAAAACTGTTTTTT. The chain couples TRBV30 to TRBJ1-4; possibly TRBD1 for D (6 bases). Germline CDR1 is GTSNPN and CDR2 is SVGIG (reference sequence). V dropped 1 base and J dropped 4 bases, with 13 bases sitting between them. This CDR3 is built from 15 residues.

The rearrangement joins TRBV6-5 to TRBJ1-5; 9 bases line up with TRBD1. The germline V gene has CDR1 MNHEY and CDR2 SVGAGI. The length of the CDR3 is 13 residues. Trimming cost V 6 bases and J 7 bases; bases outside gene matches: 4. The DNA of the CDR3 is TGTGCCAGCAGCAGGGACAGGGCCCAGCCCCAGCATTTT. Translated: CASSRDRAQPQHF.

This clone was seen just once. The chain carries TRBV5-1 and TRBJ1-2; a possible D gene is TRBD1 (5 bases). Per the germline V gene, CDR1 is SGHRS and CDR2 is YFSETQ. The CDR3 sequence is 15 residues long. Trimming left V 1 base short and J 8 bases short, with 18 bases between. CDR3 protein: CASSLTRWGDEGYTF. CDR3 coding DNA: TGCGCCAGCAGCTTGACCCGGTGGGGGGATGAAGGCTACACCTTC.

J is TRBJ1-6 and V is TRBV28; D not resolved. Germline V gene sequence: CDR1 MDHEN, CDR2 SYDVKM. Trimming stripped 2 bases from V and 6 bases from J, with 8 bases between. The CDR3 totals 14 residues. CDR3 DNA: TGTGCCAGCAGTTTAGGGCTCACTAATTCACCCCTCCACTTT. This gives the protein CASSLGLTNSPLHF.

V and J are TRBV6-2 or TRBV6-3 and TRBJ1-3; D gene ambiguous. The CDR3 runs to 14 residues. CDR1 and CDR2 from the germline V gene are MNHEY and SVGEGT. V was pared by 4 bases and J by 0 bases, with 7 bases between. The CDR3 loop is CASSSGSSGNTIYF. The CDR3, as DNA: TGTGCCAGCAGTTCGGGTTCCTCTGGAAACACCATATATTTT.

The J gene is TRBJ1-1, the V gene TRBV7-2; D is undetermined. CDR1 and CDR2 from the germline V gene are SGHTA and FQGNSA. V dropped 3 bases and J dropped 1 base, with 12 bases sitting between them. This CDR3 contains 15 residues. CDR3: CASSLRSSTNTEAFF. CDR3 nucleotides: TGTGCCAGCAGCTTGAGGAGCAGCACGAACACTGAAGCTTTCTTT. The entire variable domain, with the rest obtained from reference TRBV7-2 and TRBJ1-1, is as follows: GAGVSQSPSNKVTEKGKDVELRCDPISGHTALYWYRQSLGQGLEFLIYFQGNSAPDKSGLPSDRFSAERTGGSVSTLTIQRTQQEDSAVYLCASSLRSSTNTEAFFGQGTRLTVV.

The chain links TRBV28 to TRBJ1-2; D ambiguous. The germline CDR1 and CDR2 sequences are MDHEN and SYDVKM. Trimming shortened V by 5 bases and J by 4 bases, and 17 bases separated the two germline ends. The CDR3 is 15 residues long. Here the CDR3 DNA reads TGTGCCAGCAGTCCCGGAGGTCAGGCGTTCTATGGCTACACCTTC. Its protein product is CASSPGGQAFYGYTF.

This clone was detected a few times. CDR3 in DNA: TGTGCCAGCAGCGCGGCCGGGACACTAGAAGCTTTCTTT. This sequence encodes CASSAAGTLEAFF. The rearrangement uses TRBV7-2 and TRBJ1-1; perhaps TRBD1 as D (6 bases). The V and J ends lost 5 bases and 8 bases respectively, with 15 bases between them. This CDR3 is built from 13 residues. CDR1 and CDR2 (germline): SGHTA, FQGNSA.